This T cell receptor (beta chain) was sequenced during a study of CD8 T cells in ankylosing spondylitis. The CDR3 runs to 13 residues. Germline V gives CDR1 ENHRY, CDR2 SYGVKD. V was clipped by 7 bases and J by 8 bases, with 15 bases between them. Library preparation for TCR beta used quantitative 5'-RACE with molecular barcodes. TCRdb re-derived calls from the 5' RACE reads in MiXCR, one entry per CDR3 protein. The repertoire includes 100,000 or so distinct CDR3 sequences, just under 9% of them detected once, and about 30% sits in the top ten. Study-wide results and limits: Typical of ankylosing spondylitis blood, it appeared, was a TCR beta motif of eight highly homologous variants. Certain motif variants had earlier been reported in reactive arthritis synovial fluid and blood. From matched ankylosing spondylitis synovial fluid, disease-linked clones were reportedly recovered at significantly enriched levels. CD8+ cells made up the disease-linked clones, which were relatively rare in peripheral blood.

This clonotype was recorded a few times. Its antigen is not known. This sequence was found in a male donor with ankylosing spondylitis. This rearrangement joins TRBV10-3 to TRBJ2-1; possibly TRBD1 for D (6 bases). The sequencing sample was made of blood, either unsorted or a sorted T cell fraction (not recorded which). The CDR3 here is CAITITGSHEQFF. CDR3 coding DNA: TGTGCCATCACCATTACAGGGTCCCATGAGCAGTTCTTC.